This T cell receptor delta chain was captured by sequencing in a study of delta chains in infants with herpesvirus infections. With regard to this clone: Its cognate antigen is unknown.

Study-wide results and limits: No race- or environment-matched controls existed, and samples were few.

The CDR3 sequence is 10 residues long. TCR cDNA was made from PBMC RNA with gamma- and delta-chain-specific primers. TCRdb reapplied CATT to the RT-PCR reads. The sample holds 950 to 1,500 delta-chain clones, around 30% seen once. Source: peripheral blood, taken at time point 1 of longitudinal follow-up. The TCR was taken from a human donor who was a Ugandan infant, either HIV-exposed or HIV-unexposed (not recorded which). The assigned J gene is TRDJ2, but the V gene is uncalled. CDR3 sequence reads: CSALTAQLFF. In nucleotides, the CDR3 is TGTAGTGCTTTGACAGCACAACTCTTCTTT.